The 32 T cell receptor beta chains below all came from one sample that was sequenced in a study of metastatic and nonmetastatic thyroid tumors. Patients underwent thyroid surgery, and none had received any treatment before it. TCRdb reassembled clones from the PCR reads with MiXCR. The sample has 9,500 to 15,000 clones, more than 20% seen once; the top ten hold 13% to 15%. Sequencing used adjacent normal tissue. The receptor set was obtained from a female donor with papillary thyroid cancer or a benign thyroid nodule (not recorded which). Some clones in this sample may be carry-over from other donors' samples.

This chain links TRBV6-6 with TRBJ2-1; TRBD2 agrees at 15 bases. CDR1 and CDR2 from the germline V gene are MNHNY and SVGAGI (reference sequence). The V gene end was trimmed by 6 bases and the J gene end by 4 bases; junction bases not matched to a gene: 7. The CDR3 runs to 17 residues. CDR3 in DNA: TGTGCCAGCAGGGTCGGGACTAGCGGGGGGATATACAATGAGCAGTTCTTC. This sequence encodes CASRVGTSGGIYNEQFF.

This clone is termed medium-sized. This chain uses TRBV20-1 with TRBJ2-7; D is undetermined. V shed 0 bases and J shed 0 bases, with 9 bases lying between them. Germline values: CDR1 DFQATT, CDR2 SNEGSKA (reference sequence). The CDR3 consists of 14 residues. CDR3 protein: CSARDLESSYEQYF. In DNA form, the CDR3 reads TGCAGTGCTAGAGATTTGGAGAGCTCCTACGAGCAGTACTTC.

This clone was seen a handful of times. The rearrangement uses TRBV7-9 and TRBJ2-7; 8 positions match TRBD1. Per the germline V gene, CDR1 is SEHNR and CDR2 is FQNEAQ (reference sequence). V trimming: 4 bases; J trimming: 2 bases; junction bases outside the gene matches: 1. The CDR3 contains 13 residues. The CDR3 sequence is CASSSTGAYEQYF. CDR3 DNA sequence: TGTGCCAGCAGCTCGACAGGGGCCTACGAGCAGTACTTC.

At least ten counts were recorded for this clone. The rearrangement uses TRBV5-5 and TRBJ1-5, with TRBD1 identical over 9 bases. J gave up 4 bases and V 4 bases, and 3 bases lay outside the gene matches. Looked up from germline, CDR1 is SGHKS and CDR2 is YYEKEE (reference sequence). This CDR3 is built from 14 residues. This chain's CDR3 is CASSPGTGNQPQHF. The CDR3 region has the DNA TGTGCCAGCAGCCCTGGGACAGGGAATCAGCCCCAGCATTTT.

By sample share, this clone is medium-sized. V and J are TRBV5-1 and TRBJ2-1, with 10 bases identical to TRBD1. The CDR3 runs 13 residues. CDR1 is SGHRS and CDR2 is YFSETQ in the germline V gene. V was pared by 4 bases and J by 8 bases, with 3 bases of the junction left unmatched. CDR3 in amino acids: CASSPTGGDEQFF. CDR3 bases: TGCGCCAGCAGCCCGACAGGGGGCGATGAGCAGTTCTTC.

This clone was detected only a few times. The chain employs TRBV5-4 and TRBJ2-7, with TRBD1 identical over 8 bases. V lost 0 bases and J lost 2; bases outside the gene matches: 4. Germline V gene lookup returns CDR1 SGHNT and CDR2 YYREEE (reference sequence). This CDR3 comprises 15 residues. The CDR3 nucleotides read TGTGCCAGCAGCTTGGGGGGACAGGTTGCCTACGAGCAGTACTTC. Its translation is CASSLGGQVAYEQYF. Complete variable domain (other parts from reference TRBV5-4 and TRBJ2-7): ETGVTQSPTHLIKTRGQQVTLRCSSQSGHNTVSWYQQALGQGPQFIFQYYREEENGRGNFPPRFSGLQFPNYSSELNVNALELDDSALYLCASSLGGQVAYEQYFGPGTRLTVT.

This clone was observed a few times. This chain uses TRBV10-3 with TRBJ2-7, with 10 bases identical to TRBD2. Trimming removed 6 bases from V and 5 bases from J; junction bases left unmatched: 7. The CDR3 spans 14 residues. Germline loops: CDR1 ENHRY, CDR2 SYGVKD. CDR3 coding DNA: TGTGCCATCAGACCCTCCGGGACTAGCGACGAGCAGTACTTC. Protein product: CAIRPSGTSDEQYF.

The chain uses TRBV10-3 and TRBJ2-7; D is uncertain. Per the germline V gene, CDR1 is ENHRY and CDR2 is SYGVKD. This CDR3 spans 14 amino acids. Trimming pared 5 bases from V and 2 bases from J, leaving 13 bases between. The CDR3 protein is CAISSGTTPYEQYF. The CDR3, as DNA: TGTGCCATCAGTTCTGGCACAACCCCCTACGAGCAGTACTTC.

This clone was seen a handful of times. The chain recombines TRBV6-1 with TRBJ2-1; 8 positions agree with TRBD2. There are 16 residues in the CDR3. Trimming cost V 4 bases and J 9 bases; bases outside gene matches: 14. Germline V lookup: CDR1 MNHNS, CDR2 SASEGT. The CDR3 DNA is TGTGCCAGCAGTGCCCCCCCCCAGCGGGAGCAGTGTGAGCAGTTCTTC. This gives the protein CASSAPPQREQCEQFF.

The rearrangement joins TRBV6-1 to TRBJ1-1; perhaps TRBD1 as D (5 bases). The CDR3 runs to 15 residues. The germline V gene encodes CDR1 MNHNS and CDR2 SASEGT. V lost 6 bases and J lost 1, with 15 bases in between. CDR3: CASRTTGTQNTEAFF. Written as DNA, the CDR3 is TGTGCCAGCAGGACAACCGGGACTCAGAACACTGAAGCTTTCTTT.

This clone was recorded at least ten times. The CDR3 sequence: CASSRNRLVRYNEQFF. The CDR3 nucleotides are TGTGCCAGCAGCAGGAACCGCCTCGTTAGATACAATGAGCAGTTCTTC. The V gene is TRBV5-6, the J gene TRBJ2-1; D gene unclear. The CDR3 contains 16 residues. CDR1 is SGHDT, CDR2 YYEEEE, per germline. The germline V and J ends were trimmed by 4 bases and 4 bases, with 18 bases remaining between them.

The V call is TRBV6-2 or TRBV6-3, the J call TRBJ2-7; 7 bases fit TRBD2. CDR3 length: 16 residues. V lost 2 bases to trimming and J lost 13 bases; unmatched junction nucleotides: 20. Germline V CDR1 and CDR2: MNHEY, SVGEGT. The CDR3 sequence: CASSYRRGGWDYEYYF. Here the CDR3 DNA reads TGTGCCAGCAGTTACCGGCGCGGCGGATGGGACTACGAGTACTACTTC.

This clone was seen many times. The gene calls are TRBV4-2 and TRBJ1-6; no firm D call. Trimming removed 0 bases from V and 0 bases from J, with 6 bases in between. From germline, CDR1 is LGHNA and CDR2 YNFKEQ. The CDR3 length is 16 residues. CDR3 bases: TGTGCCAGCAGCCAAGATAGGAGCTCCTATAATTCACCCCTCCACTTT. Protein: CASSQDRSSYNSPLHF.

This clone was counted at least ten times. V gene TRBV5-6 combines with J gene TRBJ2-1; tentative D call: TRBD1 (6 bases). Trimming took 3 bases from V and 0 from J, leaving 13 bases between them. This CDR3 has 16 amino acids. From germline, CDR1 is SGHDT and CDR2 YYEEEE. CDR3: CASSSVTGSSYNEQFF. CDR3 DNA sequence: TGTGCCAGCAGCTCCGTTACAGGGAGCTCCTACAATGAGCAGTTCTTC.

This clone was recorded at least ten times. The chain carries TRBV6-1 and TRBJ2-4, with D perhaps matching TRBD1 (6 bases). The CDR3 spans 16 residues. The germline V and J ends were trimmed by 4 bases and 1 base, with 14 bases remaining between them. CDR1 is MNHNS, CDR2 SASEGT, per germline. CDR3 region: CASSVESRGAKNIQYF. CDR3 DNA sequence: TGTGCCAGCAGTGTAGAAAGCAGGGGTGCCAAAAACATTCAGTACTTC.

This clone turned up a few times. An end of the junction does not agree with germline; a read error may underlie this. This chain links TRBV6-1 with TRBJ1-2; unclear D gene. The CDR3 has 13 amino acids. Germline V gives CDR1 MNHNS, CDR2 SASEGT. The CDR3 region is CASSESIETLKFF. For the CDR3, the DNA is TGTGCCAGCAGTGAAAGTATTGAGACCTTAAAGTTCTTC.

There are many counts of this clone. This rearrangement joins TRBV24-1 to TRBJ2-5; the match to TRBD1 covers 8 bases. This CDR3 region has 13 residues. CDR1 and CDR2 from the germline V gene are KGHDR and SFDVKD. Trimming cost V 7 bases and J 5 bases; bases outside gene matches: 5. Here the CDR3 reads CATRETGDETQYF. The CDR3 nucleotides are TGTGCCACCAGGGAGACAGGGGATGAGACCCAGTACTTC.

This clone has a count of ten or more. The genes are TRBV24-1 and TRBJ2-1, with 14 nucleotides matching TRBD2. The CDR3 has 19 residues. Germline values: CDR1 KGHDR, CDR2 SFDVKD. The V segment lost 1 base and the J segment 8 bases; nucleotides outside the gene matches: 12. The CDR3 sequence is CATSDFSGTSGSPRDEQFF. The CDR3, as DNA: TGTGCCACCAGTGATTTTTCAGGGACTAGCGGGAGTCCCAGGGATGAGCAGTTCTTC.

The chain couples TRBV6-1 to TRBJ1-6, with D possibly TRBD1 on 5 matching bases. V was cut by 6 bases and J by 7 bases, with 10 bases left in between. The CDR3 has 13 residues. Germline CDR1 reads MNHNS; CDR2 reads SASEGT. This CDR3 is CASRKEGNSPLHF. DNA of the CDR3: TGTGCCAGCAGGAAAGAGGGGAATTCACCCCTCCACTTT.

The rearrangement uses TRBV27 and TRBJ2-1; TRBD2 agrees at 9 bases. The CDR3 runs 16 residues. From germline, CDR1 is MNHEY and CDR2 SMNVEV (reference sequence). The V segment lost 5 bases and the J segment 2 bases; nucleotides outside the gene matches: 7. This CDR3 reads CASSPVAGATYNEQFF. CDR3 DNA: TGTGCCAGCAGTCCCGTAGCGGGAGCAACCTACAATGAGCAGTTCTTC.

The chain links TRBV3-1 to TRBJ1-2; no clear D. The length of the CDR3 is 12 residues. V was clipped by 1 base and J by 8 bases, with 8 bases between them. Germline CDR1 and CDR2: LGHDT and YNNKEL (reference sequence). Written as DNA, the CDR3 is TGTGCCAGCAGCCAAGTCGTAGGGGGCTACACCTTC. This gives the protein CASSQVVGGYTF.

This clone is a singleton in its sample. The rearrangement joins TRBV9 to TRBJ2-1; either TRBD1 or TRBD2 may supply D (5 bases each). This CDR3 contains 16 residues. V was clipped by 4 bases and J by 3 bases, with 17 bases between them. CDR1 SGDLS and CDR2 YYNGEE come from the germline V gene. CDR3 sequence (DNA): TGTGCCAGCAGCCCCCCTGAGGGGCCCCACTACAATGAGCAGTTCTTC. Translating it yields CASSPPEGPHYNEQFF.

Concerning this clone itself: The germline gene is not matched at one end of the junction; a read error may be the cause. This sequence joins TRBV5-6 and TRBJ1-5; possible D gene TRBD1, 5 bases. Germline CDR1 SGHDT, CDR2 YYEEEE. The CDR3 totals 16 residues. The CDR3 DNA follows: TGTGCCAGCAGCGCAACAGGTGGACCTTTCAATCAGCCCCAGAATTTT. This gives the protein CASSATGGPFNQPQNF.

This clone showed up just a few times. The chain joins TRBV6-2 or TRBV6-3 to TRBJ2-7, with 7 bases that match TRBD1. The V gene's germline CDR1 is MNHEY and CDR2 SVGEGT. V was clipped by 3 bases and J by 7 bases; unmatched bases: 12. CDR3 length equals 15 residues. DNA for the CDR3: TGTGCCAGCAGTTATTCCGGGACAGCGTTCGGAGAGCAGTACTTC. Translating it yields CASSYSGTAFGEQYF.

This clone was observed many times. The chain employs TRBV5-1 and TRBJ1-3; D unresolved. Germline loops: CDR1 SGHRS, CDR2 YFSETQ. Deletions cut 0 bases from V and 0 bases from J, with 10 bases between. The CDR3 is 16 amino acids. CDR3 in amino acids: CASSLGLRNSGNTIYF. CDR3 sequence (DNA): TGCGCCAGCAGCTTGGGTCTCAGAAACTCTGGAAACACCATATATTTT.

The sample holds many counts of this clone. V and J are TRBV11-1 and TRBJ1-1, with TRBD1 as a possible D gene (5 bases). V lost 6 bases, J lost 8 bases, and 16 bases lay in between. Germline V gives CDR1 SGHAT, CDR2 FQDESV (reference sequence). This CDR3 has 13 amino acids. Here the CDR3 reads CASSPPGTTEAFF. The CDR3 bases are TGTGCCAGCAGTCCGCCAGGGACTACGGAAGCTTTCTTT. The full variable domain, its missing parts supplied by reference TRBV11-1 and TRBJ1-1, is EAEVAQSPRYKITEKSQAVAFWCDPISGHATLYWYRQILGQGPELLVQFQDESVVDDSQLPKDRFSAERLKGVDSTLKIQPAELGDSAMYLCASSPPGTTEAFFGQGTRLTVV.

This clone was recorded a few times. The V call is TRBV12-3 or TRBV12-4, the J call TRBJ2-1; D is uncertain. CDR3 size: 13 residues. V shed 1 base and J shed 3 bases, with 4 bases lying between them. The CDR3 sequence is CASSLGYYNEQFF. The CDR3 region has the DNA TGTGCCAGCAGTTTAGGTTACTACAATGAGCAGTTCTTC.

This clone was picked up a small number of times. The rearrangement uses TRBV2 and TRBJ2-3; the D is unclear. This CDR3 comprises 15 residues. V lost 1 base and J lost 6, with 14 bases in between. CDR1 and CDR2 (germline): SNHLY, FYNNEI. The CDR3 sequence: CASSEGGSCGDTQYF. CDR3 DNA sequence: TGTGCCAGCAGTGAAGGAGGATCATGTGGGGATACGCAGTATTTT.

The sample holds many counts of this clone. CDR3 amino acids: CASSQEYNSPLHF. DNA for the CDR3: TGCGCCAGCAGCCAAGAGTATAATTCACCCCTCCACTTT. The chain couples TRBV4-3 to TRBJ1-6; D unclear. CDR1 LGHNA and CDR2 YSLEER come from the germline V gene. The V end lost 0 bases, the J end lost 4 bases, and 1 base lay between the germline ends. This CDR3 has 13 residues.

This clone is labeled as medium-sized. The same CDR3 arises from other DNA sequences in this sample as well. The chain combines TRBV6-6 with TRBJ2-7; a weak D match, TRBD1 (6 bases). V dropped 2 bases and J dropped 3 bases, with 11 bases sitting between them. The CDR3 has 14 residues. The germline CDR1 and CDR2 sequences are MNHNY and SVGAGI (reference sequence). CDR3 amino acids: CASSYPRDNYEQYF. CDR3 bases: TGTGCCAGCAGTTACCCTCGGGACAACTACGAGCAGTACTTC.

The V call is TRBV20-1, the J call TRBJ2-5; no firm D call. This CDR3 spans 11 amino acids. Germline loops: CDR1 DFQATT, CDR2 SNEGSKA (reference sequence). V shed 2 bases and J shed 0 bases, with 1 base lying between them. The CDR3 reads CSARHQETQYF. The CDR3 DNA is TGCAGTGCTAGACACCAAGAGACCCAGTACTTC.

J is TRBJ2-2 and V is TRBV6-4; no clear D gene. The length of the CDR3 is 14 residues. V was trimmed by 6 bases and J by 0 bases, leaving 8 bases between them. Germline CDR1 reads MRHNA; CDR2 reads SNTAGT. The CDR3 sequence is CASSPLANTGELFF. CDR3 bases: TGTGCCAGCAGCCCCCTGGCGAACACCGGGGAGCTGTTTTTT.